The table lists the clone carrying this TCR beta chain with many counts. Arm-PCR with iRepertoire HTBI primers amplified the CDR3 regions for these TCR beta libraries. TCRdb reprocessed the multiplex PCR reads with MiXCR, giving one entry per CDR3 protein. The table lists hundreds of thousands of distinct CDR3 sequences, roughly 20% of them singletons. Time point specified: persistent/refractory GD, antithyroid drugs over 5 years with positive TRAb. Making the TCR library involved RNA that had been extracted from PBMCs. This sample is drawn from a study of regulatory T cells in long-lasting Graves disease. V dropped 2 bases and J dropped 3; count of bases not matched to a gene: 5. Germline V CDR1 and CDR2: SNHLY, FYNNEI. The CDR3 has 15 residues.

The sequencing used peripheral blood mononuclear cells (PBMCs), collected when the disease was refractory, from a patient treated with antithyroid drugs. The receptor's source is a female donor with Graves disease. The chain has TRBV2 and TRBJ2-7; TRBD2 aligns across 9 bases. The CDR3 region is CASSESSGNIYEQYF. The CDR3 bases are TGTGCCAGCAGTGAATCTAGCGGGAATATCTACGAGCAGTACTTC.